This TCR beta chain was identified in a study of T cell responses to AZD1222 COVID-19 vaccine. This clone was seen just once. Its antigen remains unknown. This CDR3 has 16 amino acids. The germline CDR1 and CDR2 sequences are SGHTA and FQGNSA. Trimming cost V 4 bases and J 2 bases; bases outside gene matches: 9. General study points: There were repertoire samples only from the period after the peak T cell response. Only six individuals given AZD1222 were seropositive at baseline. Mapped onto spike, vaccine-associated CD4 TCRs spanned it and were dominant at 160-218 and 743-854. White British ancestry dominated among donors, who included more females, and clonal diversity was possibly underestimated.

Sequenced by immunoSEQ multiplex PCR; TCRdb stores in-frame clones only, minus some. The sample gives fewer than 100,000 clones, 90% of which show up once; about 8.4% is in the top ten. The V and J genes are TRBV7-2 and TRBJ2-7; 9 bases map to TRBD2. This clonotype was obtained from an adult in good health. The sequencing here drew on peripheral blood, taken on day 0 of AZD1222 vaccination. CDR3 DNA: TGTGCCAGCAGCTCGCGGGGGGGCGAGAGAACCTACGAGCAGTACTTC. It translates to CASSSRGGERTYEQYF.